What follows are 31 T cell receptor beta chains derived from one specimen sequenced in a study of identical twins. TCRdb itself ran the 5' RACE reads through MiXCR, one entry per CDR3 protein. The sample shows approximately 230,000 distinct CDR3 sequences, 6.5% of them seen only once. These data are also associated with another study on T cells expressing NK-cell markers.

The specimen sequenced was CD8+ T cells sorted from blood. The receptor source for this set is a woman aged 18-29 years in good health.

This clonotype was seen many times. The genes are TRBV5-1 and TRBJ1-3; TRBD1 might be the D (5 bases). This CDR3 comprises 15 residues. The ends were cut back, 2 bases at V and 8 bases at J, with 17 bases in the middle. Germline V gives CDR1 SGHRS, CDR2 YFSETQ. This chain's CDR3 is CASSFGARDRDTIYF. CDR3 bases: TGCGCCAGCAGCTTTGGCGCACGGGACCGGGACACCATATATTTT.

The genes are TRBV7-9 and TRBJ2-7; a possible D gene is TRBD2 (6 bases). The CDR3 runs 15 residues. CDR1 SEHNR and CDR2 FQNEAQ come from the germline V gene (reference sequence). Trimming took 5 bases from V and 3 from J, leaving 17 bases between them. The CDR3 DNA reads as TGTGCCAGCAGCCACCAGCGGGTGCCGGGCTACGAGCAGTACTTC. It translates to CASSHQRVPGYEQYF.

The chain recombines TRBV29-1 with TRBJ2-2, with TRBD2 identical over 8 bases. V dropped 6 bases and J dropped 4; count of bases not matched to a gene: 16. Germline V gives CDR1 SQVTM, CDR2 ANQGSEA. The CDR3 spans 17 residues. The CDR3 sequence: CSVGGELAVHRTGELFF. The CDR3 coding sequence is TGCAGCGTGGGGGGGGAACTAGCGGTCCATCGCACCGGGGAGCTGTTTTTT.

This clonotype occurred many times. The V call is TRBV12-3 or TRBV12-4, the J call TRBJ1-1; no definite D call. This CDR3 region has 16 residues. V lost 5 bases, J lost 2 bases, and 18 bases lay in between. CDR3 in amino acids: CASSPLRWRGNTEAFF. CDR3 coding DNA: TGTGCCAGCAGTCCCCTCCGATGGCGGGGAAACACTGAAGCTTTCTTT.

V is TRBV9 and J is TRBJ2-7; tentative D call: TRBD2 (6 bases). The CDR3 covers 15 residues. Germline loops: CDR1 SGDLS, CDR2 YYNGEE. V was cut by 3 bases and J by 0 bases, with 13 bases left in between. Here the CDR3 DNA reads TGTGCCAGCAGCGAGGAGGGCCCAAGCTCCTACGAGCAGTACTTC. Translation: CASSEEGPSSYEQYF. Variable domain in full (rest from reference TRBV9 and TRBJ2-7): DSGVTQTPKHLITATGQRVTLRCSPRSGDLSVYWYQQSLDQGLQFLIQYYNGEERAKGNILERFSAQQFPDLHSELNLSSLELGDSALYFCASSEEGPSSYEQYFGPGTRLTVT.

V and J are TRBV27 and TRBJ2-1; 10 positions agree with TRBD2. The CDR3 is 15 residues long. Germline V gene data show CDR1 as MNHEY and CDR2 as SMNVEV (reference sequence). The V segment lost 1 base and the J segment 7 bases; nucleotides outside the gene matches: 4. The CDR3 DNA sequence: TGTGCCAGCAGTTTATGGGCTAGCGGGAGTAATGAGCAGTTCTTC. This codes for CASSLWASGSNEQFF.

J is TRBJ1-2 and V is TRBV29-1; 7 bases fit TRBD1. V gave up 3 bases and J gave up 3 bases; unmatched junction bases: 4. CDR3 length: 13 amino acids. Germline assignment: CDR1 SQVTM and CDR2 ANQGSEA. CDR3 loop: CSVDLDRDYGYTF. CDR3 DNA: TGCAGCGTTGACCTAGACAGGGACTATGGCTACACCTTC.

This clonotype has only a few counts. This rearrangement joins TRBV11-3 to TRBJ2-7, with TRBD1 identical over 7 bases. CDR3 length: 17 amino acids. With V trimmed by 3 bases and J by 5 bases, 16 bases remained unmatched. CDR1 SGHNT and CDR2 YENEEA come from the germline V gene. DNA of the CDR3: TGTGCCAGCAGCTTCGAAGATAAGGGGGCACGGGACAACGAGCAGTACTTC. It encodes CASSFEDKGARDNEQYF.

This clonotype was recorded a few times. The genes are TRBV20-1 and TRBJ2-7, with 7 bases that match TRBD2. V shed 1 base, J shed 3 bases, and the junction held 6 bases outside the gene matches. CDR3 length: 14 residues. Germline V gene sequence: CDR1 DFQATT, CDR2 SNEGSKA (reference sequence). The CDR3 is CSARGTSHFYEQYF. In DNA form, the CDR3 reads TGCAGTGCTAGAGGGACTAGTCACTTCTACGAGCAGTACTTC.

The rearrangement uses TRBV7-9 and TRBJ2-7, with TRBD1 identical over 8 bases. The CDR3 extends over 13 amino acids. Germline values: CDR1 SEHNR, CDR2 FQNEAQ (reference sequence). V shed 5 bases and J 3 bases; nucleotides not matched to a gene: 3. The CDR3: CASSQDRVYEQYF. DNA of the CDR3: TGTGCCAGCAGCCAGGACAGGGTCTACGAGCAGTACTTC.

This clonotype came up many times. J is TRBJ2-3 and V is TRBV12-3 or TRBV12-4; D is unresolved. The CDR3 sequence is 14 residues long. Trimming took 3 bases from V and 2 from J, leaving 9 bases between them. The CDR3 is CASSFSRYTDTQYF. The CDR3 DNA follows: TGTGCCAGCAGTTTTTCCAGATACACAGATACGCAGTATTTT.

Ten or more counts support this clonotype. The chain carries TRBV12-3 or TRBV12-4 and TRBJ2-1, with 8 bases identical to TRBD2. V was pared by 6 bases and J by 2 bases, with 9 bases of the junction left unmatched. CDR3 length equals 16 residues. CDR3 coding DNA: TGTGCCAGCAGCCCCCACGGGAGGGGACCCTACAATGAGCAGTTCTTC. Protein: CASSPHGRGPYNEQFF.

The table lists this clonotype with a few counts. The rearrangement joins TRBV19 to TRBJ2-2; the match to TRBD1 covers 7 bases. In germline, CDR1 is LNHDA, CDR2 SQIVND (reference sequence). V was pared by 4 bases and J by 4 bases, with 6 bases of the junction left unmatched. CDR3 length: 15 amino acids. Written as DNA, the CDR3 is TGTGCCAGTAGTAAGCCGGGGACAGTCACCGGGGAGCTGTTTTTT. Translation gives CASSKPGTVTGELFF. Complete variable domain (other parts from reference TRBV19 and TRBJ2-2): DGGITQSPKYLFRKEGQNVTLSCEQNLNHDAMYWYRQDPGQGLRLIYYSQIVNDFQKGDIAEGYSVSREKKESFPLTVTSAQKNPTAFYLCASSKPGTVTGELFFGEGSRLTVL.

This clonotype was detected many times. V is TRBV29-1 and J is TRBJ2-7; no reliable D call. The V end lost 7 bases, the J end lost 3 bases, and 10 bases lay between the germline ends. Looked up from germline, CDR1 is SQVTM and CDR2 is ANQGSEA. CDR3 size: 11 residues. The CDR3 DNA reads as TGCAGCGCCTTGGCAGACTACGAGCAGTACTTC. Encoded protein: CSALADYEQYF.

This clonotype occurred many times. This chain joins TRBV25-1 and TRBJ1-1; D is ambiguous. The germline CDR1 and CDR2 sequences are MGHDK and SYGVNS. V was trimmed by 8 bases and J by 2 bases, leaving 6 bases between them. The CDR3 has 11 residues. CDR3 in amino acids: CASGFNTEAFF. CDR3 sequence (DNA): TGTGCCAGCGGGTTCAACACTGAAGCTTTCTTT.

J is TRBJ2-3 and V is TRBV6-5; no definite D call. Germline CDR1 MNHEY, CDR2 SVGAGI. V was clipped by 2 bases and J by 4 bases, with 10 bases between them. The length of the CDR3 is 14 residues. CDR3 nucleotide sequence: TGTGCCAGCAGTTACCTCAGTCCTGCAGATACGCAGTATTTT. Residues: CASSYLSPADTQYF.

This clonotype was detected many times. V is TRBV12-3 or TRBV12-4 and J is TRBJ2-6; D not resolved. The V end lost 10 bases, the J end lost 0 bases, and 4 bases lay between the germline ends. This CDR3 is 12 amino acids long. The CDR3 reads CAIPSGANVLTF. CDR3 DNA sequence: TGTGCCATCCCCTCTGGGGCCAACGTCCTGACTTTC.

The chain employs TRBV7-9 and TRBJ2-1; 13 bases agree with TRBD2. The CDR3 runs 17 residues. After removal of 1 base from V and 4 bases from J, the junction contained 4 bases not matched to a gene. The germline gives CDR1 SEHNR, CDR2 FQNEAQ (reference sequence). The CDR3 DNA reads TGTGCCAGCAGCTTAGGGACTAGCGGGGGCCAATACAATGAGCAGTTCTTC. Its translation is CASSLGTSGGQYNEQFF.

This clonotype was seen at least ten times. This rearrangement joins TRBV5-1 to TRBJ2-1, with D perhaps matching TRBD2 (6 bases). Germline V gene lookup returns CDR1 SGHRS and CDR2 YFSETQ. The CDR3 has 15 amino acids. Deletions cut 4 bases from V and 0 bases from J, with 11 bases between. The CDR3 loop reads CASSLVADSYNEQFF. Here the CDR3 DNA reads TGCGCCAGCAGCCTCGTAGCGGACTCCTACAATGAGCAGTTCTTC.

This rearrangement joins TRBV7-6 to TRBJ2-3, with TRBD1 matching over 9 bases. The junction had 11 bases not matched to a gene; V was cut back by 5 bases and J by 11 bases. CDR3 size: 14 residues. Germline V gives CDR1 SGHVS, CDR2 FNYEAQ. The CDR3 DNA reads as TGTGCCAGCAGCACCATTTCGGGGACAGGGATGCAGTATTTT. Amino acid sequence: CASSTISGTGMQYF.

This clonotype has only a few counts. The chain employs TRBV20-1 and TRBJ2-3; 13 bases match TRBD2. The germline V gene encodes CDR1 DFQATT and CDR2 SNEGSKA (reference sequence). The CDR3 runs to 19 residues. J lost 3 bases, V lost 5 bases, and 17 bases had no gene match. The CDR3: CSALGLGTSGERITDTQYF. The CDR3 region has the DNA TGCAGTGCTCTTGGGCTGGGGACTAGCGGGGAAAGGATTACAGATACGCAGTATTTT.

J is TRBJ2-3 and V is TRBV6-1; TRBD2 agrees at 12 bases. The CDR3 covers 17 residues. The J segment lost 1 base and the V segment lost 6 bases, leaving 8 bases of the junction unmatched. The germline CDR1 and CDR2 sequences are MNHNS and SASEGT. The CDR3 coding sequence is TGTGCCAGCAGGGGGACTAGCGGGTGGCCTCGCACAGATACGCAGTATTTT. Its translation is CASRGTSGWPRTDTQYF.

Only a few counts were recorded for this clonotype. The CDR3 sequence: CAIVQGSLNTEAFF. Here the CDR3 DNA reads TGTGCCATCGTCCAGGGGAGCTTGAACACTGAAGCTTTCTTT. The chain recombines TRBV10-3 with TRBJ1-1; possibly TRBD1 for D (6 bases). The CDR3 runs 14 residues. CDR1 is ENHRY, CDR2 SYGVKD, per germline. V was shortened by 8 bases and J by 0 bases, with 13 bases between the two germline ends.

At least ten counts were recorded for this clonotype. The chain carries TRBV7-2 and TRBJ1-1; the match to TRBD1 covers 7 bases. V lost 3 bases to trimming and J lost 0 bases; unmatched junction nucleotides: 4. The CDR3 has 15 residues. CDR1 and CDR2 (germline): SGHTA, FQGNSA. The CDR3 nucleotides read TGTGCCAGCAGCTTCCCAGGGGGTATGAACACTGAAGCTTTCTTT. As protein: CASSFPGGMNTEAFF.

This clonotype came up a few times. The J gene is TRBJ2-1, the V gene TRBV19; D is undetermined. The germline CDR1 and CDR2 sequences are LNHDA and SQIVND (reference sequence). The CDR3 loop spans 13 amino acids. Trimming removed 5 bases from V and 6 bases from J, with 11 bases in between. The CDR3 sequence is CASSGAPGNEQFF. As DNA, the CDR3 is TGTGCCAGTAGTGGAGCCCCCGGCAATGAGCAGTTCTTC.

This clonotype has ten or more counts. The chain joins TRBV10-1 to TRBJ2-2, with D tentatively TRBD1 (6 bases). This CDR3 has 13 amino acids. The V gene lost 6 bases and the J gene lost 5 bases, with 10 bases spanning the gap. CDR1 is WNHNN, CDR2 SYGVQD, per germline (reference sequence). The CDR3 loop is CASRPQGTGELFF. CDR3 DNA: TGCGCCAGCAGGCCCCAGGGGACCGGGGAGCTGTTTTTT.

This clonotype was picked up many times. This rearrangement joins TRBV15 to TRBJ2-5, with D unclear. Germline values: CDR1 LNHNV, CDR2 YYDKDF (reference sequence). The CDR3 is 11 residues long. Trimming stripped 4 bases from V and 3 bases from J, with 3 bases between. The CDR3 DNA sequence: TGTGCCACCAGCACGGAAGAGACCCAGTACTTC. This codes for CATSTEETQYF.

This clonotype was recorded many times. The rearrangement joins TRBV7-9 to TRBJ1-1; D remains ambiguous. The CDR3 contains 14 residues. The V end was cut by 5 bases, the J end by 2 bases, with 12 bases between. Germline lookup yields CDR1 SEHNR and CDR2 FQNEAQ (reference sequence). The CDR3 sequence: CASSPWQTNTEAFF. As DNA, the CDR3 is TGTGCCAGCAGCCCTTGGCAGACAAACACTGAAGCTTTCTTT. Full variable domain (missing parts from reference TRBV7-9 and TRBJ1-1): DTGVSQNPRHKITKRGQNVTFRCDPISEHNRLYWYRQTLGQGPEFLTYFQNEAQLEKSRLLSDRFSAERPKGSFSTLEIQRTEQGDSAMYLCASSPWQTNTEAFFGQGTRLTVV.

This chain uses TRBV20-1 with TRBJ2-1; the D is unclear. The CDR3 is 14 amino acids. Trimming took 8 bases from V and 3 from J, leaving 17 bases between them. The germline CDR1 and CDR2 sequences are DFQATT and SNEGSKA (reference sequence). The CDR3 DNA follows: TGCAGTCCCAGACGGGCTAGTAACTACAATGAGCAGTTCTTC. Protein: CSPRRASNYNEQFF.

V and J are TRBV5-5 and TRBJ1-2, with D possibly TRBD1 on 6 matching bases. The germline V gene has CDR1 SGHKS and CDR2 YYEKEE (reference sequence). The V end was cut by 0 bases, the J end by 7 bases, with 10 bases between. The CDR3 totals 13 residues. Here the CDR3 reads CASSLVQGAGYTF. CDR3 DNA: TGTGCCAGCAGCTTGGTACAGGGTGCTGGCTACACCTTC.

This clonotype occurred a few times. The chain couples TRBV9 to TRBJ2-7; either TRBD1 or TRBD2 may fit D (9 bases each). Germline V gene sequence: CDR1 SGDLS, CDR2 YYNGEE. V gave up 0 bases and J gave up 11 bases, with 21 bases separating them. The CDR3 runs to 15 residues. CDR3 loop: CASSVDDRGIAGEYF. CDR3 nucleotide sequence: TGTGCCAGCAGCGTAGACGACAGGGGGATAGCGGGAGAGTACTTC. Using reference TRBV9 and TRBJ2-7 for the parts outside the CDR3, the full variable domain is DSGVTQTPKHLITATGQRVTLRCSPRSGDLSVYWYQQSLDQGLQFLIQYYNGEERAKGNILERFSAQQFPDLHSELNLSSLELGDSALYFCASSVDDRGIAGEYFGPGTRLTVT.